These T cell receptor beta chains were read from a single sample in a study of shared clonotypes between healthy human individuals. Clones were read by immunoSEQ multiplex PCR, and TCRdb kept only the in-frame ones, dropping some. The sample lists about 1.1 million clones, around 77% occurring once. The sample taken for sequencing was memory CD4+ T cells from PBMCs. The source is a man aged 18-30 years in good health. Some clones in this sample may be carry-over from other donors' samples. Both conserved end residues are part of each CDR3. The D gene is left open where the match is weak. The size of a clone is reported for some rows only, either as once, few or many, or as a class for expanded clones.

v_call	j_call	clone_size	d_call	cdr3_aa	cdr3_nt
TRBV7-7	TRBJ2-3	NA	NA	CASSLGVRLTDTQYF	TGTGCCAGCAGCTTAGGCGTGAGGCTGACAGATACGCAGTATTTT
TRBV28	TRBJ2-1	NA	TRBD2	CASTLAGPYNEQFF	TGTGCCAGCACACTAGCGGGACCTTACAATGAGCAGTTCTTC
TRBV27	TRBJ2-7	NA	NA	CASSSYRDEQYF	TGTGCCAGCAGTTCTTACCGGGACGAGCAGTACTTC
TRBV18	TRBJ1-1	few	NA	CASSPPGNTEAFF	TGTGCCAGCTCACCACCAGGGAACACTGAAGCTTTCTTT
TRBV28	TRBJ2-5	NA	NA	CASSFRSGVGETQYF	TGTGCCAGCAGTTTCCGTTCGGGGGTGGGCGAGACCCAGTACTTC
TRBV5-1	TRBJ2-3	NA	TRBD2	CASSSSGLASATDTQYF	TGCGCCAGCAGCTCATCCGGACTAGCCTCCGCCACAGATACGCAGTATTTT
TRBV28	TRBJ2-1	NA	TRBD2	CASSPGTSGRAEQFF	TGTGCCAGCAGCCCGGGGACTAGCGGGAGAGCTGAGCAGTTCTTC
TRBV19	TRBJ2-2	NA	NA	CASSIITSNTGELFF	TGTGCCAGTAGTATCATCACTTCGAACACCGGGGAGCTGTTTTTT
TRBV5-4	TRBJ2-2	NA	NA	CASGTGLTTTGELFF	TGTGCCAGCGGAACGGGCCTCACGACTACCGGGGAGCTGTTTTTT
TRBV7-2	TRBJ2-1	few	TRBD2	CASSLAGGRGYNEQFF	TGTGCCAGCAGCTTAGCGGGCGGGAGGGGATACAATGAGCAGTTCTTC
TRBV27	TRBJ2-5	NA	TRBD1	CASSPRSRGQGVETQYF	TGTGCCAGCAGTCCCCGGAGTCGTGGACAGGGGGTGGAGACCCAGTACTTC
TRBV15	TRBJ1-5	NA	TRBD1	CATSRTDRGDQPQHF	TGTGCCACCAGCAGAACTGACAGGGGTGATCAGCCCCAGCATTTT
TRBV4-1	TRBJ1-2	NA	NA	CASSQDGGVYGYTF	TGCGCCAGCAGCCAAGATGGGGGCGTCTATGGCTACACCTTC
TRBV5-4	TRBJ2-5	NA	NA	CASSRDWEETQYF	TGTGCCAGCAGCCGGGACTGGGAAGAGACCCAGTACTTC
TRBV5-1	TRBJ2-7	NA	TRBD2	CASSLGLAGTYEQYF	TGCGCCAGCAGCCTAGGACTAGCGGGAACCTACGAGCAGTACTTC